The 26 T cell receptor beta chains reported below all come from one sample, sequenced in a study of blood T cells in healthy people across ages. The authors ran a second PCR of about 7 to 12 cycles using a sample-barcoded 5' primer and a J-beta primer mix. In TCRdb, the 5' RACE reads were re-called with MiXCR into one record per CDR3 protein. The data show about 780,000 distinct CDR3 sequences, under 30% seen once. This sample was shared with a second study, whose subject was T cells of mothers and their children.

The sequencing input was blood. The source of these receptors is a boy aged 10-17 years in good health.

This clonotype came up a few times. DNA for the CDR3: TGCGCCAGCAGCGTGCCGGGACAGGGGAGAGAGACCCAGTACTTC. This sequence encodes CASSVPGQGRETQYF. V and J are TRBV5-1 and TRBJ2-5, with 10 bases fitting TRBD1. This CDR3 spans 15 amino acids. The junction had 7 bases not matched to a gene; V was cut back by 4 bases and J by 4 bases. CDR1 is SGHRS, CDR2 YFSETQ, per germline.

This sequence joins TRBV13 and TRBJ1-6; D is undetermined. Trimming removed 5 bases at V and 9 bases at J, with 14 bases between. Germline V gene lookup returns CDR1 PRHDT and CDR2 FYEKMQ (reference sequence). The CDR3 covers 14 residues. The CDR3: CASSEDLGGSPLHF. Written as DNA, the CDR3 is TGTGCCAGCAGCGAGGACCTAGGAGGTTCACCCCTCCACTTT.

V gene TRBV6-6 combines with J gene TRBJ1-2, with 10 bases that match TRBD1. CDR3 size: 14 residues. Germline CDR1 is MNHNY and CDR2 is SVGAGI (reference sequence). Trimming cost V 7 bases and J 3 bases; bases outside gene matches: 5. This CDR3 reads CASNDRGQDYGYTF. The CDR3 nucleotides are TGTGCCAGCAATGACAGGGGGCAAGACTATGGCTACACCTTC.

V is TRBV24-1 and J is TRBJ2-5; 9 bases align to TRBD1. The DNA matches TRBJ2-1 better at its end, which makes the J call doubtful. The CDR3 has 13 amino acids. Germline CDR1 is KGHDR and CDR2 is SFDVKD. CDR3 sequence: CATMGQGPHEQFF. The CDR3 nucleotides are TGTGCCACCATGGGACAGGGCCCCCATGAGCAGTTCTTC.

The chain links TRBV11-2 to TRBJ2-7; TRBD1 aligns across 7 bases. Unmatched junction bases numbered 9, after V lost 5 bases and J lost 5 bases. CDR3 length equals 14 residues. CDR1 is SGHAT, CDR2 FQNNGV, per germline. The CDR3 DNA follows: TGTGCCAGCAGCATCGAACAGGGGACCCACGAGCAGTACTTC. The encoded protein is CASSIEQGTHEQYF.

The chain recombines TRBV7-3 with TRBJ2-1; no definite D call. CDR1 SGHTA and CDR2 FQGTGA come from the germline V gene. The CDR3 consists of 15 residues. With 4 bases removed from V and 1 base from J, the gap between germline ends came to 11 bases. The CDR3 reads CASSSGRQSYNEQFF. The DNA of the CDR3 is TGTGCCAGCAGCTCCGGGCGGCAGTCCTACAATGAGCAGTTCTTC.

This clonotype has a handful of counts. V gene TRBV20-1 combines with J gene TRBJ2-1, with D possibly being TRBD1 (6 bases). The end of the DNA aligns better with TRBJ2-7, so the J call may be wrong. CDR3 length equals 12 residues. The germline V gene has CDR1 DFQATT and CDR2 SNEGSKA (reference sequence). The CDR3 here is CSARTGTDEQYF. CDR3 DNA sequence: TGCAGTGCTAGGACAGGTACCGACGAGCAGTACTTC.

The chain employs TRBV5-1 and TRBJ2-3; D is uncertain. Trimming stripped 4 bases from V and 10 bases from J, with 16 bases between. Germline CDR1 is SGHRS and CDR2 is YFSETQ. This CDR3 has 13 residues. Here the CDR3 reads CASSQETIDAQYF. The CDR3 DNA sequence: TGCGCCAGCAGCCAGGAAACAATTGATGCGCAGTATTTT.

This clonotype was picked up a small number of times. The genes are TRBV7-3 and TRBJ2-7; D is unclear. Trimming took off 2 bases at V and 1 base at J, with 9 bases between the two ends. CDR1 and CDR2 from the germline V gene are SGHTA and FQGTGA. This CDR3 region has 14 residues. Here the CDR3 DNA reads TGTGCCAGCAGCTTAGGTCCGCAATCCTACGAGCAGTACTTC. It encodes CASSLGPQSYEQYF. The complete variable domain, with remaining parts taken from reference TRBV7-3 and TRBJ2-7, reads GAGVSQTPSNKVTEKGKYVELRCDPISGHTALYWYRQSLGQGPEFLIYFQGTGAADDSGLPNDRFFAVRPEGSVSTLKIQRTERGDSAVYLCASSLGPQSYEQYFGPGTRLTVT.

CDR3 sequence: CASSLGSSERETQYF. The CDR3 DNA reads as TGCGCCAGCAGCTTGGGGTCCTCTGAGAGAGAGACCCAGTACTTC. The chain is built from TRBV5-1 and TRBJ2-5; D ambiguous. Looked up from germline, CDR1 is SGHRS and CDR2 is YFSETQ. V lost 0 bases and J 4 bases, leaving 13 bases between the germline ends. The CDR3 has 15 amino acids.

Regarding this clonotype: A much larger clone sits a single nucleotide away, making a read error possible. The CDR3 spells CAGSSDRAGETQYF. The CDR3 DNA reads as TGTGCCGGCAGTAGTGACAGGGCCGGAGAGACCCAGTACTTC. The chain recombines TRBV6-6 with TRBJ2-5, with 7 bases lining up with TRBD1. The CDR3 totals 14 residues. Per germline, CDR1 MNHNY and CDR2 SVGAGI (reference sequence).

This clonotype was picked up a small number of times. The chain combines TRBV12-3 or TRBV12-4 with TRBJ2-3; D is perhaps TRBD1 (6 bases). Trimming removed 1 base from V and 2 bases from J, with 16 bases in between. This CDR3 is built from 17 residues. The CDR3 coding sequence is TGTGCCAGCAGTTTAGACTGGGGGCTGCTACCCACAGATACGCAGTATTTT. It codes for CASSLDWGLLPTDTQYF.

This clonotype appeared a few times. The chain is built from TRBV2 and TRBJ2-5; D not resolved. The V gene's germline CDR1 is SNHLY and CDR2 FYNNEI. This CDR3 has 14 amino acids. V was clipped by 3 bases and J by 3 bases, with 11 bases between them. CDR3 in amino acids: CASSDGLRKETQYF. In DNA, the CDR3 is TGTGCCAGCAGTGACGGGCTGAGGAAAGAGACCCAGTACTTC.

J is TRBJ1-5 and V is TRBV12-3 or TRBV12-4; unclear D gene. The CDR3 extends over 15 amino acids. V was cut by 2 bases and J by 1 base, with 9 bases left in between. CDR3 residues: CASSLSHGSNQPQHF. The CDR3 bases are TGTGCCAGCAGTTTAAGTCACGGAAGCAATCAGCCCCAGCATTTT.

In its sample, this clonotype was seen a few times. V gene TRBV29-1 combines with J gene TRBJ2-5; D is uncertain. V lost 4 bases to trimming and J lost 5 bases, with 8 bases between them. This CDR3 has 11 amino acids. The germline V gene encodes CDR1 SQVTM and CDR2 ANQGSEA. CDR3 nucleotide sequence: TGCAGCGTTGTACTTTCGGAGACCCAGTACTTC. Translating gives CSVVLSETQYF.

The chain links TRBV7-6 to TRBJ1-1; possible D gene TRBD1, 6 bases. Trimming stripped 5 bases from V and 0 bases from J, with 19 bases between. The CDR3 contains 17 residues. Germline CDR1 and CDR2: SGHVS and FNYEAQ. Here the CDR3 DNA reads TGTGCCAGCAGCCCCCTACAGGGTTCGGTTTTGAACACTGAAGCTTTCTTT. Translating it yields CASSPLQGSVLNTEAFF. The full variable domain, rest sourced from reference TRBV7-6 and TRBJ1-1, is GAGVSQSPRYKVTKRGQDVALRCDPISGHVSLYWYRQALGQGPEFLTYFNYEAQQDKSGLPNDRFSAERPEGSISTLTIQRTEQRDSAMYRCASSPLQGSVLNTEAFFGQGTRLTVV.

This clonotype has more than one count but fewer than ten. The CDR3 spells CSASGVSSYNEQFF. The CDR3 bases are TGCAGTGCTAGCGGGGTCAGCTCCTACAATGAGCAGTTCTTC. The V call is TRBV20-1, the J call TRBJ2-1, with D maybe TRBD2 (5 bases). Germline V CDR1 and CDR2: DFQATT, SNEGSKA (reference sequence). The CDR3 extends over 14 amino acids. The V gene lost 3 bases and the J gene lost 0 bases, with 9 bases spanning the gap.

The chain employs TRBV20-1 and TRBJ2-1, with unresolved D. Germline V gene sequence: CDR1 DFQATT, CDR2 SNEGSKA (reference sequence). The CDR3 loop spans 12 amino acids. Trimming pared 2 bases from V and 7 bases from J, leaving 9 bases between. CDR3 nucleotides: TGCAGTGCTAGACTAGTCCTAAATGAGCAGTTCTTC. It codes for CSARLVLNEQFF.

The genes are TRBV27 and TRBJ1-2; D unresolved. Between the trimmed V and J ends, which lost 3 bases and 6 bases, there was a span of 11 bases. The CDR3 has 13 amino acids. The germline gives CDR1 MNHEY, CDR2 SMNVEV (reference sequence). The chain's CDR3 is CASSFGPLDGYTF. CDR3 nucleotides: TGTGCCAGCAGTTTCGGACCCCTGGATGGCTACACCTTC.

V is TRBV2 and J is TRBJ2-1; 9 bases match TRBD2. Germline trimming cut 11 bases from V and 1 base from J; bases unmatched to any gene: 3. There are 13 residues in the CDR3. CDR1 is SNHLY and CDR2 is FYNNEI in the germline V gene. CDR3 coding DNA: TGTGCCGGCGGGGGGGCGTCCTACAATGAGCAGTTCTTC. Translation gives CAGGGASYNEQFF.

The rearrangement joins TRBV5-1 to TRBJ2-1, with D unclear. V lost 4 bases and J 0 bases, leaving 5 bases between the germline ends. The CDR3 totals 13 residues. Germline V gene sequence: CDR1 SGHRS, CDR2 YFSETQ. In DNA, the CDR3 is TGCGCCAGCAGCATGAACTCCTACAATGAGCAGTTCTTC. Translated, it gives CASSMNSYNEQFF.

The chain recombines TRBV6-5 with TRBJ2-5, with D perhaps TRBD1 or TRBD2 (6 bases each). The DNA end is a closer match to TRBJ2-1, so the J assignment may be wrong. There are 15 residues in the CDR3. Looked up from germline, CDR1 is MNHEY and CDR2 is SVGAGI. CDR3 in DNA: TGTGCCAGCAGTTACTTGGCAGGGGAGGCCAATGAGCAGTTCTTC. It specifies CASSYLAGEANEQFF.

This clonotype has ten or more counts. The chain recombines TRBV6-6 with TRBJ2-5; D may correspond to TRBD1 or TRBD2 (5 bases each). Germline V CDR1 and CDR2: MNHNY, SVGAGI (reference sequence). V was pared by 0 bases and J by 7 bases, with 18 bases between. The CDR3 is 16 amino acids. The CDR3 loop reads CASSYSRDAAYGTQYF. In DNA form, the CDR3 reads TGTGCCAGCAGTTACTCCCGGGACGCTGCGTATGGGACCCAGTACTTC.

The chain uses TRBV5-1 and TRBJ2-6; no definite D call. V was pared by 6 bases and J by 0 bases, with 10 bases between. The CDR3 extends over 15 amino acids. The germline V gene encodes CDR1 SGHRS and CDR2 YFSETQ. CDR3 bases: TGCGCCAGCATCGCAGGAAACTCTGGGGCCAACGTCCTGACTTTC. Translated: CASIAGNSGANVLTF. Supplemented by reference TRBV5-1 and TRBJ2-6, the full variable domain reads KAGVTQTPRYLIKTRGQQVTLSCSPISGHRSVSWYQQTPGQGLQFLFEYFSETQRNKGNFPGRFSGRQFSNSRSEMNVSTLELGDSALYLCASIAGNSGANVLTFGAGSRLTVL.

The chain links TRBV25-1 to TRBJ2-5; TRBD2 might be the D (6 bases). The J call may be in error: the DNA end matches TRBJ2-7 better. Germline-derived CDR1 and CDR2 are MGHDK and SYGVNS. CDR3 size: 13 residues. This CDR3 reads CASTSEVPYEQYF. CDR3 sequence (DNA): TGTGCCAGCACTAGCGAGGTTCCCTACGAGCAGTACTTC.

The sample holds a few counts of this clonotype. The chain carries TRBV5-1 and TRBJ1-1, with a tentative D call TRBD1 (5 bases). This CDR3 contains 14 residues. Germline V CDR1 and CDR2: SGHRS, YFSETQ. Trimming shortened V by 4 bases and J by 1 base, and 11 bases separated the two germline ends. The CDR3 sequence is CASSVGPSNTEAFF. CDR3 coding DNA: TGCGCCAGCAGCGTGGGACCCTCGAACACTGAAGCTTTCTTT.